This note documents a single T cell receptor beta chain sequence. Its antigen is currently unknown. Clones were sequenced by immunoSEQ multiplex PCR, and TCRdb holds only the in-frame ones, with some missing. Of around 20,000 clones detected, around 68% appear once; the ten largest clones hold over 15%. This sample was included in a study of CD4 T cells in relation to SARS-CoV-2 and coronaviruses. Before the COVID-19 pandemic, during about 2010-2018, CD4+ T cells were taken from unexposed donors. The cells were cultured for around ten days before CD4+ T cells were isolated. The V gene's germline CDR1 is LGHDT and CDR2 YNNKEL (reference sequence). The ends were cut back, 0 bases at V and 8 bases at J, with 16 bases in the middle. The CDR3 totals 15 residues.

The sequencing input was CD4+ T cells from PBMCs, cultured in vitro. V usage is TRBV3-1 (or the pseudogene TRBV3-2) and J usage is TRBJ1-2; D remains unclear. This clonotype was sampled from a human donor in good health. Here the CDR3 reads CASSQDLAEARGYTF. For the CDR3, the DNA is TGTGCCAGCAGCCAAGATCTGGCAGAAGCCCGAGGCTACACCTTC.